One TCR beta chain is described in this entry. The data were taken from a study of blood T cell repertoires in COVID-19. Study-level background: Some COVID-19 samples were acute and others convalescent; all came from the United States, Italy and Spain. PBMCs, B-cell-depleted T cells, or T cells provided the cDNA or gDNA that made up the material.

As originally analysed: Amplified reference gene primers provided the basis for estimating nucleated cell counts. Here immunoSEQ multiplex PCR was the method, and the copy in TCRdb shows in-frame clones only, minus some. V and J calls and clone size are copied from that table; D and trimming were computed from the DNA. The table shows 100,000 to 150,000 clones, with approximately 71% occurring only once. CDR1 and CDR2 (germline): SNHLY, FYNNEI. This CDR3 comprises 13 residues. V was trimmed by 4 bases and J by 7 bases, leaving 14 bases between them. Source material: peripheral blood. V gene TRBV2 combines with J gene TRBJ2-7, with a tentative D call TRBD2 (5 bases). The TCR comes from a woman in her seventies with acute or convalescent COVID-19. Written as DNA, the CDR3 is TGTGCCAGCAGTGGGAGGCTCGCTCGAGAGCAGTACTTC. Translated, it gives CASSGRLAREQYF.